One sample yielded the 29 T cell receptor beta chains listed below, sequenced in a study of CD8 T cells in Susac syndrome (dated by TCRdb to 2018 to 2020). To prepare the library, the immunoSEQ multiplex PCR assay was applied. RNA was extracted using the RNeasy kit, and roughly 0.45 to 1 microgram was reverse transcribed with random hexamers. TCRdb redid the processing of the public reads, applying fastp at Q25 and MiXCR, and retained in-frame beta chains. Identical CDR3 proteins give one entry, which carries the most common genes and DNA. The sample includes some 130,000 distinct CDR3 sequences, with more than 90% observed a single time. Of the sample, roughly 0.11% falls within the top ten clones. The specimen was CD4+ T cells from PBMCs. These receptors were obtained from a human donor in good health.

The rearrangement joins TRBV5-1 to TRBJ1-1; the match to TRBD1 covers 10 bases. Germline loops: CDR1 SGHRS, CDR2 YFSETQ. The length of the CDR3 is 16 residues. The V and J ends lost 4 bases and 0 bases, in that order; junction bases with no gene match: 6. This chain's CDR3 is CASSPGTGVMNTEAFF. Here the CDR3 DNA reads TGCGCCAGCAGCCCCGGGACAGGGGTAATGAACACTGAAGCTTTCTTT. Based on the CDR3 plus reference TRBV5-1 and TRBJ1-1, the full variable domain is KAGVTQTPRYLIKTRGQQVTLSCSPISGHRSVSWYQQTPGQGLQFLFEYFSETQRNKGNFPGRFSGRQFSNSRSEMNVSTLELGDSALYLCASSPGTGVMNTEAFFGQGTRLTVV.

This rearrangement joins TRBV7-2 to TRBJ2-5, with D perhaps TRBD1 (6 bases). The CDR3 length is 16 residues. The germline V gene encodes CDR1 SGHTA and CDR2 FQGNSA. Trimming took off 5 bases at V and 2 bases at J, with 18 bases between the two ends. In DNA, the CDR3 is TGTGCCAGCAGCCGAGTAGGGGGAATATTTCAAGAGACCCAGTACTTC. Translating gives CASSRVGGIFQETQYF.

CDR3 DNA: TGTGCCAGCAGTTCCGCAGGAGCTTGGGGCCACTATGGCTACACCTTC. Translation gives CASSSAGAWGHYGYTF. This chain uses TRBV27 with TRBJ1-2; weak D call: TRBD1 (5 bases). The CDR3 runs 16 residues. CDR1 and CDR2 from the germline V gene are MNHEY and SMNVEV (reference sequence). V was clipped by 4 bases and J by 3 bases, with 18 bases between them.

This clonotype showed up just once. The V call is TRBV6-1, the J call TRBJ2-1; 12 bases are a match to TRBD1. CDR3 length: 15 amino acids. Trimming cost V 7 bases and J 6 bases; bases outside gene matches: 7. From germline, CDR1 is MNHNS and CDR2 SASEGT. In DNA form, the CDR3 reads TGTGCCAGCACCGGGAGGGGACAGGGGGCCAATGAGCAGTTCTTC. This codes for CASTGRGQGANEQFF.

CDR3 nucleotide sequence: TGTGCCACAGCGGTCAAAGGGAGCGATACGCAGTATTTT. Amino acids: CATAVKGSDTQYF. The V gene is TRBV12-3 or TRBV12-4, the J gene TRBJ2-3; maybe TRBD2 (5 bases). Trimming removed 10 bases from V and 6 bases from J, with 17 bases in between. The CDR3 length is 13 residues.

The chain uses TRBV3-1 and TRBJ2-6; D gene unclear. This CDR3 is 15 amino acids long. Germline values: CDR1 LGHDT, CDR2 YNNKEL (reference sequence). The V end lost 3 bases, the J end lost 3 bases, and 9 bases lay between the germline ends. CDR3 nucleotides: TGTGCCAGCAGCCATGCCTCTAATGGGGCCAACGTCCTGACTTTC. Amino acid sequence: CASSHASNGANVLTF. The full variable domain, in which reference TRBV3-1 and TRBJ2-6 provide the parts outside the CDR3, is DTAVSQTPKYLVTQMGNDKSIKCEQNLGHDTMYWYKQDSKKFLKIMFSYNNKELIINETVPNRFSPKSPDKAHLNLHINSLELGDSAVYFCASSHASNGANVLTFGAGSRLTVL.

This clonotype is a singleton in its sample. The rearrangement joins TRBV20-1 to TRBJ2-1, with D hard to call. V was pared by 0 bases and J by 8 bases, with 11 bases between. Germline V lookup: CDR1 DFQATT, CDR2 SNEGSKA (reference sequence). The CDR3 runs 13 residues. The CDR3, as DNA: TGCAGTGCTAGAGATCGACTCTCCCATGAGCAGTTCTTC. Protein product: CSARDRLSHEQFF.

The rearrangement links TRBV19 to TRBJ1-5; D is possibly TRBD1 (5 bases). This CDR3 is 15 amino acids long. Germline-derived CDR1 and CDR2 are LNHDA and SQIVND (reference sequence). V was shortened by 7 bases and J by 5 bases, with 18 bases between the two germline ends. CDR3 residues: CASNWGQRWDQPQHF. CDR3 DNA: TGTGCCAGTAACTGGGGCCAGCGATGGGATCAGCCCCAGCATTTT.

CDR3 protein: CASSPLVAETLYQETQYF. CDR3 DNA sequence: TGTGCCAGCAGCCCCCTGGTAGCGGAGACGCTGTACCAAGAGACCCAGTACTTC. The chain recombines TRBV7-2 with TRBJ2-5, with D perhaps matching TRBD2 (6 bases). The CDR3 has 18 amino acids. V was shortened by 5 bases and J by 0 bases, with 22 bases between the two germline ends. Germline V lookup: CDR1 SGHTA, CDR2 FQGNSA.

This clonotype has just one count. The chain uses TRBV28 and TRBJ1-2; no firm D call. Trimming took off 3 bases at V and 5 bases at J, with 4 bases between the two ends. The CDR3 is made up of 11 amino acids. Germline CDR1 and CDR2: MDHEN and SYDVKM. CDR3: CASSFRYGYTF. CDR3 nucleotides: TGTGCCAGCAGTTTTCGGTATGGCTACACCTTC.

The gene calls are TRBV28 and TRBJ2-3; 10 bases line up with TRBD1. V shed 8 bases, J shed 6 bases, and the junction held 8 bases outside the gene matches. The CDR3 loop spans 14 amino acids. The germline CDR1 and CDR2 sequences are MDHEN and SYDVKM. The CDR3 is CASSGTGVRDTQYF. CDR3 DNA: TGTGCCAGCTCCGGGACAGGGGTGCGGGATACGCAGTATTTT.

For the CDR3, the DNA is TGTGCCAGCAGCACAGGGTTAGGAAACACCATATATTTT. Its protein product is CASSTGLGNTIYF. The gene calls are TRBV7-8 and TRBJ1-3; a weak D match, TRBD1 (6 bases). Deletions cut 5 bases from V and 4 bases from J, with 9 bases between. The CDR3 runs 13 residues. CDR1 and CDR2 from the germline V gene are SGHVS and FQNEAQ. Using reference TRBV7-8 and TRBJ1-3 for the parts outside the CDR3, the full variable domain is GAGVSQSPRYKVAKRGQDVALRCDPISGHVSLFWYQQALGQGPEFLTYFQNEAQLDKSGLPSDRFFAERPEGSVSTLKIQRTQQEDSAVYLCASSTGLGNTIYFGEGSWLTVV.

DNA of the CDR3: TGCAGCGTTGACACCCGGACAGGGTACAATGAGCAGTTCTTC. As protein: CSVDTRTGYNEQFF. J is TRBJ2-1 and V is TRBV29-1; 8 nucleotides match TRBD1. This CDR3 region has 14 residues. CDR1 and CDR2 (germline): SQVTM, ANQGSEA. Trimming at V came to 3 bases and at J to 4 bases, leaving 5 bases not matched to a gene.

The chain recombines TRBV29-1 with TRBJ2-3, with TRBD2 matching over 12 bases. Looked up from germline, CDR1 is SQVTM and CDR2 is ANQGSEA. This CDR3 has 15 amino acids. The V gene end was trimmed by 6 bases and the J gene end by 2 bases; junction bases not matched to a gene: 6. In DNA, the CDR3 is TGCAGCGTGGCCGGACTAGCGGGGCCCACAGATACGCAGTATTTT. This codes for CSVAGLAGPTDTQYF.

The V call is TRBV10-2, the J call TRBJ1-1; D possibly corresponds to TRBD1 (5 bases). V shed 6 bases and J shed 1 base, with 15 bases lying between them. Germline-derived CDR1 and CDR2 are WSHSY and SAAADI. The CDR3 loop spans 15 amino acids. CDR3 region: CASRTSGTENTEAFF. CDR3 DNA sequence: TGCGCCAGCAGGACCTCCGGGACGGAGAACACTGAAGCTTTCTTT.

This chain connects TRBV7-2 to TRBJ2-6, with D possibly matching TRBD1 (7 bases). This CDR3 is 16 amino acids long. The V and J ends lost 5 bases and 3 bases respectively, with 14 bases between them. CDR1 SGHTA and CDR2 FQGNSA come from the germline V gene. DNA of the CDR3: TGTGCCAGCAGCCCCTCAGGGGGGAATGGGGCCAACGTCCTGACTTTC. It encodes CASSPSGGNGANVLTF. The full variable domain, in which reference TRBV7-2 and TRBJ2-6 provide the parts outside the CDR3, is GAGVSQSPSNKVTEKGKDVELRCDPISGHTALYWYRQSLGQGLEFLIYFQGNSAPDKSGLPSDRFSAERTGGSVSTLTIQRTQQEDSAVYLCASSPSGGNGANVLTFGAGSRLTVL.

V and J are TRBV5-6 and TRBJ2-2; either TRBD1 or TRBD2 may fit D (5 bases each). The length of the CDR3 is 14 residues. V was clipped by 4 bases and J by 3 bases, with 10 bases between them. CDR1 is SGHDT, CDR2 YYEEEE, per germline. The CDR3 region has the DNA TGTGCCAGCAGCCCTGGGGGTTACACCGGGGAGCTGTTTTTT. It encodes CASSPGGYTGELFF.

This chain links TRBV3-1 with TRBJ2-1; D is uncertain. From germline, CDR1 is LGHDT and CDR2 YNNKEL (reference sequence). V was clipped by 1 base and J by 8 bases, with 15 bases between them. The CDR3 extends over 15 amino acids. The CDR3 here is CASSQGSLSRDEQFF. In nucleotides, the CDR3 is TGTGCCAGCAGCCAAGGATCCTTAAGCCGGGATGAGCAGTTCTTC.

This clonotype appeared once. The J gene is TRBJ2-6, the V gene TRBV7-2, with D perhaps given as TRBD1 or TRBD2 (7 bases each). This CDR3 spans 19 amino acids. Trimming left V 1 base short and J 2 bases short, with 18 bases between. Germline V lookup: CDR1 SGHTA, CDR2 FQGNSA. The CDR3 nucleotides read TGTGCCAGCAGCTTAGGCCCTAGCAGGGGGGGAACTGGGGCCAACGTCCTGACTTTC. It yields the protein CASSLGPSRGGTGANVLTF.

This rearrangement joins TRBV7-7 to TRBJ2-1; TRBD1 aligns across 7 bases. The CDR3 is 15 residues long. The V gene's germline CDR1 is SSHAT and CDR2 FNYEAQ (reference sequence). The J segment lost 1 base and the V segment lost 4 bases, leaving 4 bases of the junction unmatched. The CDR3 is CASSSGRGSYNEQFF. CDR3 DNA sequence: TGTGCCAGCAGCTCGGGCAGGGGGTCCTACAATGAGCAGTTCTTC. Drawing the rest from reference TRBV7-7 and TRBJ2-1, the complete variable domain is GAGVSQSPRYKVTKRGQDVTLRCDPISSHATLYWYQQALGQGPEFLTYFNYEAQPDKSGLPSDRFSAERPEGSISTLTIQRTEQRDSAMYRCASSSGRGSYNEQFFGPGTRLTVL.

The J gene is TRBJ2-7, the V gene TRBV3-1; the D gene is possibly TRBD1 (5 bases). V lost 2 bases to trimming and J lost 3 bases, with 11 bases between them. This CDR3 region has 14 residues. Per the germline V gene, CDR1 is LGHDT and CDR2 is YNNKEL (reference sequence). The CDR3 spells CASSQRSRDYEQYF. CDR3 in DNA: TGTGCCAGCAGCCAACGGTCCAGGGACTACGAGCAGTACTTC.

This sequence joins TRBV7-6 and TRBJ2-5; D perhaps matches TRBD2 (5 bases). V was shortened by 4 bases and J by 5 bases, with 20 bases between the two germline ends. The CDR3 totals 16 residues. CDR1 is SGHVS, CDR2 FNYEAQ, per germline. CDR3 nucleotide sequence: TGTGCCAGCAGCTCTAGTCCCTTTCGGGATCTGGAGACCCAGTACTTC. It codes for CASSSSPFRDLETQYF.

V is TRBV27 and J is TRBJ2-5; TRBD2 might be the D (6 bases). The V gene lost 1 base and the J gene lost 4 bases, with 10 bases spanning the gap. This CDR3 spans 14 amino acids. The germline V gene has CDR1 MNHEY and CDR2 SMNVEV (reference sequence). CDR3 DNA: TGTGCCAGCAGTTTATGGCACGGGGGAGAGACCCAGTACTTC. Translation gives CASSLWHGGETQYF.

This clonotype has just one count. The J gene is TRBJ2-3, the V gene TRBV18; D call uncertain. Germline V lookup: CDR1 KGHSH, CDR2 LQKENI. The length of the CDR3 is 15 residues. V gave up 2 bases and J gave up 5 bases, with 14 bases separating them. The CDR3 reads CASSPGLLSGDTQYF. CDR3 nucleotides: TGTGCCAGCTCACCAGGCCTGTTAAGTGGAGATACGCAGTATTTT.

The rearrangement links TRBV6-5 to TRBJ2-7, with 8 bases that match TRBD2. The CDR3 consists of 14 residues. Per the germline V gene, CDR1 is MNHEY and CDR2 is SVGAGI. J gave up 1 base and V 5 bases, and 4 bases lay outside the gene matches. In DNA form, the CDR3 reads TGTGCCAGCAGTCCTACTAGCGGATCCTACGAGCAGTACTTC. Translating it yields CASSPTSGSYEQYF.

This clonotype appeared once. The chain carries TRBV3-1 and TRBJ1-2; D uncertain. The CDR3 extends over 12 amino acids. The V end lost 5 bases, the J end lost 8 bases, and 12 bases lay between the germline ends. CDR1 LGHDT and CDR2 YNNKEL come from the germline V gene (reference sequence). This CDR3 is CASSSEGAGYTF. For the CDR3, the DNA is TGTGCCAGCAGCTCTGAGGGTGCCGGCTACACCTTC.

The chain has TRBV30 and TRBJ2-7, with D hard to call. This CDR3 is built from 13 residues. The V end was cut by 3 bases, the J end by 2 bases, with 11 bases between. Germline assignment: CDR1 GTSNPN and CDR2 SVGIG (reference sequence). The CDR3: CAWSKNEAYEQYF. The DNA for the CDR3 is TGTGCCTGGAGCAAGAACGAGGCCTACGAGCAGTACTTC.

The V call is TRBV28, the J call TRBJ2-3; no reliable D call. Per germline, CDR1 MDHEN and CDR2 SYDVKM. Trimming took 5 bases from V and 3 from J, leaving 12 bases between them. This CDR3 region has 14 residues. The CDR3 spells CASSGYSITDTQYF. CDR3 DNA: TGTGCCAGCAGTGGATACAGTATTACAGATACGCAGTATTTT.

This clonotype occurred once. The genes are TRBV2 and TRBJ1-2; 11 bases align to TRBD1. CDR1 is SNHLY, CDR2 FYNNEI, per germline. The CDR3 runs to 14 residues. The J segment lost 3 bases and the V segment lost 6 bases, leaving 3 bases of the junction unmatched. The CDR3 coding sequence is TGTGCCAGCAGGCGGACAGGGGGCGACTATGGCTACACCTTC. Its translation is CASRRTGGDYGYTF. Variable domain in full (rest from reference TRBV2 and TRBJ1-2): EPEVTQTPSHQVTQMGQEVILRCVPISNHLYFYWYRQILGQKVEFLVSFYNNEISEKSEIFDDQFSVERPDGSNFTLKIRSTKLEDSAMYFCASRRTGGDYGYTFGSGTRLTVV.